The rows below give T cell receptor beta chains drawn from one sample of a study of regulatory T cells in long-lasting Graves disease. TCRdb re-called the multiplex PCR reads through MiXCR, storing one row per CDR3 protein. In the table there are 400,000 to 500,000 distinct CDR3 sequences, around 15% of which are singletons. Another study also made use of these data, one on T cells in Graves' hyperthyroidism and ophthalmopathy.

The sequencing used peripheral blood mononuclear cells (PBMCs), collected at new diagnosis, from a patient treated with antithyroid drugs. The origin of the receptors is a woman between 50 and 59 years old with Graves disease. CDR3s include the opening cysteine and the closing phenylalanine or tryptophan. Fields, in order: J gene, clone size, D gene, V gene, CDR3 protein, CDR3 DNA. A D gene is named only where the DNA matches it firmly. Clone size is given for some rows only: seen once, a few or many times, or a class if the clone is expanded.

j_call: TRBJ1-5; clone_size: NA; d_call: NA; v_call: TRBV2; cdr3_aa: CASSEGSNRPQHF; cdr3_nt: TGTGCCAGCAGTGAAGGGAGCAATCGGCCCCAGCATTTT
j_call: TRBJ2-3; clone_size: NA; d_call: NA; v_call: TRBV19; cdr3_aa: CASSIVPDTQYF; cdr3_nt: TGTGCCAGTAGTATAGTTCCAGATACGCAGTATTTT
j_call: TRBJ1-4; clone_size: few; d_call: NA; v_call: TRBV10-2; cdr3_aa: CASSIDRNEKLFF; cdr3_nt: TGCGCCAGCAGCATCGACAGGAATGAAAAACTGTTTTTT
j_call: TRBJ2-7; clone_size: few; d_call: TRBD2; v_call: TRBV25-1; cdr3_aa: CASHRQVGLAGDMYEQYF; cdr3_nt: TGTGCCAGCCACCGTCAAGTCGGACTAGCGGGAGACATGTACGAGCAGTACTTC
j_call: TRBJ2-5; clone_size: many; d_call: NA; v_call: TRBV2; cdr3_aa: CASRKEGETQYF; cdr3_nt: TGTGCCAGCAGGAAAGAAGGGGAGACCCAGTACTTC
j_call: TRBJ2-1; clone_size: many; d_call: TRBD2; v_call: TRBV20-1; cdr3_aa: CSARTSGPGDNEQFF; cdr3_nt: TGCAGTGCTCGGACTAGCGGGCCGGGGGACAATGAGCAGTTCTTC
j_call: TRBJ2-4; clone_size: NA; d_call: NA; v_call: TRBV10-3; cdr3_aa: CAISESKGINIQYF; cdr3_nt: TGTGCCATCAGTGAGTCGAAAGGGATCAACATTCAGTACTTC
j_call: TRBJ2-5; clone_size: many; d_call: TRBD2; v_call: TRBV28; cdr3_aa: CASSLLGLAGVETLGTQYF; cdr3_nt: TGTGCCAGCAGTTTACTGGGACTAGCGGGAGTTGAAACTCTAGGGACCCAGTACTTC
j_call: TRBJ2-5; clone_size: NA; d_call: TRBD2; v_call: TRBV4-2; cdr3_aa: CASSQDPRGTRRGTQYF; cdr3_nt: TGTGCCAGCAGCCAAGATCCTCGTGGGACTAGGCGCGGGACCCAGTACTTC
j_call: TRBJ2-6; clone_size: NA; d_call: NA; v_call: TRBV6-5; cdr3_aa: CASSYNTGSGANVLTF; cdr3_nt: TGTGCCAGCAGTTATAATACAGGGTCCGGGGCCAACGTCCTGACTTTC
j_call: TRBJ2-7; clone_size: NA; d_call: TRBD2; v_call: TRBV5-6; cdr3_aa: CASGLAGVPEQYF; cdr3_nt: TGTGCCTCGGGACTAGCGGGAGTCCCCGAGCAGTACTTC
j_call: TRBJ2-1; clone_size: many; d_call: TRBD2; v_call: TRBV4-1; cdr3_aa: CASSREPGTSGWNEQFF; cdr3_nt: TGCGCCAGCAGCCGAGAACCCGGGACTAGCGGGTGGAATGAGCAGTTCTTC
j_call: TRBJ2-3; clone_size: few; d_call: NA; v_call: TRBV7-3; cdr3_aa: CASSPSSLGADTQYF; cdr3_nt: TGTGCCAGCAGCCCATCCTCCCTGGGCGCGGATACGCAGTATTTT
j_call: TRBJ2-7; clone_size: many; d_call: NA; v_call: TRBV6-2/TRBV6-3; cdr3_aa: CASSYSPQVEEQYF; cdr3_nt: TGTGCCAGCAGTTACTCTCCGCAGGTGGAAGAGCAGTACTTC
j_call: TRBJ1-5; clone_size: few; d_call: TRBD1; v_call: TRBV19; cdr3_aa: CASSIGTGHQPQHF; cdr3_nt: TGTGCCAGTAGTATAGGGACAGGCCATCAGCCCCAGCATTTT
j_call: TRBJ2-1; clone_size: few; d_call: NA; v_call: TRBV6-2/TRBV6-3; cdr3_aa: CASTTGAAPYNEQFF; cdr3_nt: TGTGCCAGCACCACGGGGGCAGCCCCCTACAATGAGCAGTTCTTC
j_call: TRBJ1-5; clone_size: few; d_call: NA; v_call: TRBV28; cdr3_aa: CASRKNQPQHF; cdr3_nt: TGTGCCAGCAGGAAAAATCAGCCCCAGCATTTT
j_call: TRBJ1-5; clone_size: many; d_call: NA; v_call: TRBV6-1; cdr3_aa: CASRESGSNQPQHF; cdr3_nt: TGTGCCAGCAGAGAATCTGGGAGCAATCAGCCCCAGCATTTT
j_call: TRBJ2-3; clone_size: few; d_call: TRBD2; v_call: TRBV12-3/TRBV12-4; cdr3_aa: CASSLAAVAGGGTDTQYF; cdr3_nt: TGTGCCAGCAGTTTAGCCGCGGTAGCGGGAGGTGGTACAGATACGCAGTATTTT
j_call: TRBJ1-1; clone_size: NA; d_call: TRBD1; v_call: TRBV11-2; cdr3_aa: CASSFLNRGEAFF; cdr3_nt: TGTGCCAGCAGCTTCCTCAACAGGGGTGAAGCTTTCTTT
j_call: TRBJ2-1; clone_size: many; d_call: TRBD2; v_call: TRBV30; cdr3_aa: CAWSVTSGSYNEQFF; cdr3_nt: TGTGCCTGGAGTGTAACTAGCGGGAGTTACAATGAGCAGTTCTTC
j_call: TRBJ2-5; clone_size: many; d_call: NA; v_call: TRBV20-1; cdr3_aa: CIGPERLPRQETQYF; cdr3_nt: TGCATAGGGCCCGAGCGTCTACCACGACAAGAGACCCAGTACTTC
j_call: TRBJ2-2; clone_size: many; d_call: NA; v_call: TRBV5-1; cdr3_aa: CASSPIGSDTGELFF; cdr3_nt: TGCGCCAGCAGCCCTATCGGGTCAGACACCGGGGAGCTGTTTTTT
j_call: TRBJ2-3; clone_size: NA; d_call: TRBD2; v_call: TRBV6-1; cdr3_aa: CASSATGLAGADTQYF; cdr3_nt: TGTGCCAGCAGTGCCACGGGACTAGCGGGGGCAGATACGCAGTATTTT
j_call: TRBJ2-1; clone_size: NA; d_call: TRBD2; v_call: TRBV10-3; cdr3_aa: CAIRGLAGGREVGDEQFF; cdr3_nt: TGTGCCATCAGAGGACTAGCGGGAGGACGAGAGGTCGGGGATGAGCAGTTCTTC
j_call: TRBJ2-5; clone_size: NA; d_call: NA; v_call: TRBV7-7; cdr3_aa: CASSLDGPGVTQYF; cdr3_nt: TGTGCTAGCAGCTTAGACGGGCCTGGGGTGACCCAGTACTTC
j_call: TRBJ2-5; clone_size: NA; d_call: TRBD2; v_call: TRBV7-2; cdr3_aa: CASSAPGLAGVRGGETQYF; cdr3_nt: TGTGCCAGCAGCGCCCCGGGACTAGCGGGAGTGAGGGGAGGGGAGACCCAGTACTTC
j_call: TRBJ2-3; clone_size: NA; d_call: TRBD2; v_call: TRBV28; cdr3_aa: CASSTTRSGGSTDTQYF; cdr3_nt: TGTGCCAGCAGTACTACACGGAGCGGGGGTAGCACAGATACGCAGTATTTT
j_call: TRBJ2-7; clone_size: few; d_call: TRBD1; v_call: TRBV5-4; cdr3_aa: CASSWSVSTGSAYEQYF; cdr3_nt: TGTGCCAGCAGCTGGTCGGTATCGACAGGGTCGGCCTACGAGCAGTACTTC
j_call: TRBJ2-5; clone_size: many; d_call: NA; v_call: TRBV29-1; cdr3_aa: CSVAGGTLLQETQYF; cdr3_nt: TGCAGCGTTGCGGGCGGGACACTACTCCAAGAGACCCAGTACTTC
j_call: TRBJ1-3; clone_size: many; d_call: NA; v_call: TRBV13; cdr3_aa: CASSSSEQGGDGNTIYF; cdr3_nt: TGTGCCAGCAGCTCTTCAGAACAGGGAGGTGATGGAAACACCATATATTTT
j_call: TRBJ2-1; clone_size: NA; d_call: TRBD2; v_call: TRBV5-1; cdr3_aa: CASSHPPLAGAYNEQFF; cdr3_nt: TGCGCCAGCAGCCATCCCCCCCTAGCGGGGGCATACAATGAGCAGTTCTTC
j_call: TRBJ2-1; clone_size: NA; d_call: NA; v_call: TRBV14; cdr3_aa: CASSRRGTPANEQFF; cdr3_nt: TGTGCCAGCAGCCGGCGCGGGACGCCGGCAAATGAGCAGTTCTTC
j_call: TRBJ2-7; clone_size: many; d_call: TRBD2; v_call: TRBV28; cdr3_aa: CASSRGLAGTKAEQYF; cdr3_nt: TGTGCCAGCAGCAGAGGGCTAGCGGGAACCAAGGCCGAGCAGTACTTC
j_call: TRBJ2-1; clone_size: few; d_call: NA; v_call: TRBV19; cdr3_aa: CASKPGRGVYEQFF; cdr3_nt: TGTGCCAGTAAACCGGGACGGGGCGTATATGAGCAGTTCTTC
j_call: TRBJ2-3; clone_size: NA; d_call: TRBD2; v_call: TRBV28; cdr3_aa: CASSLKFAGEVDTQYF; cdr3_nt: TGTGCCAGCAGTTTAAAGTTTGCGGGAGAGGTAGATACGCAGTATTTT
j_call: TRBJ2-2; clone_size: few; d_call: TRBD2; v_call: TRBV3-1; cdr3_aa: CASSQESGRGTGELFF; cdr3_nt: TGTGCCAGCAGCCAAGAGAGCGGGAGGGGAACCGGGGAGCTGTTTTTT
j_call: TRBJ1-1; clone_size: few; d_call: NA; v_call: TRBV4-1; cdr3_aa: CASSQYPSRWRRNTEAFF; cdr3_nt: TGCGCCAGCAGCCAGTACCCCAGTCGTTGGAGGAGGAACACTGAAGCTTTCTTT
j_call: TRBJ2-7; clone_size: NA; d_call: TRBD2; v_call: TRBV28; cdr3_aa: CASSSPLAGDFYEQYF; cdr3_nt: TGTGCCAGCAGTTCTCCACTAGCGGGAGACTTCTACGAGCAGTACTTC
j_call: TRBJ2-7; clone_size: few; d_call: NA; v_call: TRBV28; cdr3_aa: CASSFSTGFGLYEQYF; cdr3_nt: TGTGCCAGCAGTTTCTCCACAGGGTTTGGGCTCTACGAGCAGTACTTC
j_call: TRBJ1-2; clone_size: NA; d_call: NA; v_call: TRBV5-1; cdr3_aa: CASSLEVDWGYTF; cdr3_nt: TGCGCCAGCAGCTTGGAGGTCGATTGGGGCTACACCTTC
j_call: TRBJ1-3; clone_size: NA; d_call: NA; v_call: TRBV5-6; cdr3_aa: CAGSLAAVSGNTIYF; cdr3_nt: TGTGCCGGCAGCTTGGCGGCGGTCTCTGGAAACACCATATATTTT
j_call: TRBJ1-5; clone_size: many; d_call: NA; v_call: TRBV20-1; cdr3_aa: CSARDATGREDQPQHF; cdr3_nt: TGCAGTGCTAGAGACGCTACGGGCAGGGAAGATCAGCCCCAGCATTTT